The rows below give T cell receptor beta chains drawn from one sample of a study of shared clonotypes between healthy human individuals. Profiling relied on immunoSEQ multiplex PCR, and the TCRdb table lists in-frame clones only, not all of them. The profile shows around 700,000 clones, around 72% of them singletons. Source material: memory CD4+ T cells sorted from blood. The receptors originated from a woman in her 30s in good health. CDR3s include the opening cysteine and the closing phenylalanine or tryptophan. D genes are given only for firm matches. Size tells how often a clone was seen (once, few, many) or the class of an expanded clone, and some rows leave it out.

abundance	d_gene	v_gene	j_gene	CDR3nt	CDR3aa
NA	TRBD1	TRBV28	TRBJ1-3	TGTGCCAGCAGTCTGAGACAGGGGTTCTCTGGAAACACCATATATTTT	CASSLRQGFSGNTIYF
NA	NA	TRBV1	TRBJ2-1	TGCACCAGCAGCCAAGATGTAACTAGCGCGAACTACAATGAGCAGTTCTTC	CTSSQDVTSANYNEQFF
NA	TRBD2	TRBV5-1	TRBJ2-2	TGCGCCAGCAGCAGGACTAGCGGGGTTAACACCGGGGAGCTGTTTTTT	CASSRTSGVNTGELFF
NA	NA	TRBV7-8	TRBJ1-1	TGTGCCAGCAGCTTTTCCACGAACACTGAAGCTTTCTTT	CASSFSTNTEAFF
NA	TRBD2	TRBV28	TRBJ2-1	TGTGCCAGCAGTGCAACGGGTAGCGGGAGCTACAATGAGCAGTTCTTC	CASSATGSGSYNEQFF
NA	TRBD2	TRBV2	TRBJ2-7	TGTGCCAGCAGGAGACTAGCGGGAGACTCTTGGGAGCAGTACTTC	CASRRLAGDSWEQYF
NA	NA	TRBV7-6	TRBJ2-5	TGTGCCAGCGGACCCAACGGGGGAGAGGAGATGTGGGAGACCCAGTACTTC	CASGPNGGEEMWETQYF
NA	TRBD2	TRBV7-9	TRBJ2-7	TGTGCCAGCAGCCATTGGGCGGGGGACTCCCGGGCCTACGAGCAGTACTTC	CASSHWAGDSRAYEQYF
NA	NA	TRBV7-6	TRBJ2-3	TGTGCCAGCAGCTTTTTGCATAACACAGATACGCAGTATTTT	CASSFLHNTDTQYF
once	NA	TRBV27	TRBJ2-7	TGTGCCAGCAGTTTAGGCCGGGTCTACGAGCAGTACTTC	CASSLGRVYEQYF
NA	NA	TRBV19	TRBJ1-2	TGTGCCAGTAGTCCGGGACAAAGATTTTTGTATGGCTACACCTTC	CASSPGQRFLYGYTF
few	NA	TRBV5-1	TRBJ1-1	TGCGCCAGCAGCCCCCACGGCGTGCAGTACACGAACACTGAAGCTTTCTTT	CASSPHGVQYTNTEAFF
NA	TRBD1	TRBV5-1	TRBJ2-7	TGCGCCAGCAGCTTGGAGGGACAGATCTACGAGCAGTACTTC	CASSLEGQIYEQYF
few	TRBD2	TRBV14	TRBJ2-1	TGTGCCAGCAGCCGAGTAGCGGGGAGCAATGAGCAGTTCTTC	CASSRVAGSNEQFF
NA	TRBD2	TRBV14	TRBJ2-5	TGTGCCAGCAGCCACTCGGGAGGGCCAAAGACCCAGTACTTC	CASSHSGGPKTQYF
few	NA	TRBV5-1	TRBJ2-3	TGCGCCAGCAGCTTGACCACAGATACGCAGTATTTT	CASSLTTDTQYF
NA	TRBD1	TRBV18	TRBJ1-1	TGTGCCAGCTCACGACAGGGTGGGACTGAAGCTTTCTTT	CASSRQGGTEAFF
NA	NA	TRBV28	TRBJ2-1	TGTGCCAGCAGTCTCCCTGCGGTGGGGGCGAGTGAGCAGTTCTTC	CASSLPAVGASEQFF
once	TRBD1	TRBV4-2	TRBJ2-7	TGTGCCAGCAGCCAACGTTCCCGGGACAGCTCCTACGAGCAGTACTTC	CASSQRSRDSSYEQYF
many	NA	TRBV19	TRBJ2-3	TGTGCCAGTAGTGATAGCGGATATAGCACAGATACGCAGTATTTT	CASSDSGYSTDTQYF
NA	NA	TRBV29-1	TRBJ1-2	TGCAGCGTTGCGCAGGCTAACTATGGCTACACCTTC	CSVAQANYGYTF
few	NA	TRBV27	TRBJ2-7	TGTGCCAGCAGAAGTCAGCCTCCCCACGAGCAGTACTTC	CASRSQPPHEQYF
NA	NA	TRBV10-3	TRBJ2-7	TGTGCCATCAGTGATGGACTTGTCTACGAGCAGTACTTC	CAISDGLVYEQYF
few	TRBD1	TRBV10-1	TRBJ1-2	TGCGCCAGCAGTGAAGGGACAGGGTCACCGTATGGCTACACCTTC	CASSEGTGSPYGYTF
NA	TRBD2	TRBV5-4	TRBJ2-5	TGTGCCAGCAGCCGCGGGGGACTAGCGGGAGGGGTAGAGACCCAGTACTTC	CASSRGGLAGGVETQYF
NA	NA	TRBV11-2	TRBJ2-7	TGTGCCAGCAGCTTAGGCCTCGGCGAGCAGTACTTC	CASSLGLGEQYF
NA	NA	TRBV19	TRBJ1-3	TGTGCCAGTAGCCCAGGGGCCGACTACCTTGGAAACACCATATATTTT	CASSPGADYLGNTIYF
NA	TRBD2	TRBV5-1	TRBJ2-6	TGCGCCAGCAGCTTGTCCCTAGCGGGGACGACTGGGGCCAACGTCCTGACTTTC	CASSLSLAGTTGANVLTF
NA	TRBD2	TRBV4-1	TRBJ2-1	TGCGCCAGCAGTCCTCGGACTAGCGGGACCTACAATGAGCAGTTCTTC	CASSPRTSGTYNEQFF
once	NA	TRBV2	TRBJ2-2	TGTGCCAGCAGGACCGGGGCGGACACCGGGGAGCTGTTTTTT	CASRTGADTGELFF
NA	NA	TRBV6-1	TRBJ2-6	TGTGCCAGCAGTGAAGGCCCGGTCTCTGGGGCCAACGTCCTGACTTTC	CASSEGPVSGANVLTF
NA	NA	TRBV7-8	TRBJ2-3	TGTGCCAGCAGCTTTCGGGGGCCATTCACAGATACGCAGTATTTT	CASSFRGPFTDTQYF
NA	NA	TRBV7-2	TRBJ1-2	TGTGCCAGCAGAACCGGGGACTATGGCTACACCTTC	CASRTGDYGYTF
NA	NA	TRBV9	TRBJ2-1	TGTGCCAGCAGCGATGCCGGGACGACCTACAATGAGCAGTTCTTC	CASSDAGTTYNEQFF
NA	NA	TRBV5-8	TRBJ2-2	TGTGCCAGCAGCTTGCTCTCGGGGCGTTCATACACCGGGGAGCTGTTTTTT	CASSLLSGRSYTGELFF
once	NA	TRBV7-8	TRBJ2-6	TGTGCCAGCAGCCAAAACGTCGTCCGCTCTGGGGCCAACGTCCTGACTTTC	CASSQNVVRSGANVLTF
NA	TRBD1	TRBV7-9	TRBJ1-1	TGTGCCAGCAGCCGAGGGACAGCGGAAGCTTTCTTT	CASSRGTAEAFF
NA	TRBD1	TRBV2	TRBJ1-1	TGTGCCACCATGACAGGGGAGGACACTGAAGCTTTCTTT	CATMTGEDTEAFF
NA	NA	TRBV25-1	TRBJ1-1	TGTGCCAGCAGCGTCGATTGGAACACTGAAGCTTTCTTT	CASSVDWNTEAFF
NA	TRBD2	TRBV6-5	TRBJ2-4	TGTGCCAGCAAACTAGCGGGAGGCGGGGTCATTCAGTACTTC	CASKLAGGGVIQYF
NA	TRBD1	TRBV6-5	TRBJ2-7	TGTGCCAGCAGTTACGGGACAGGGGGCCCCTACGAGCAGTACTTC	CASSYGTGGPYEQYF
NA	NA	TRBV29-1	TRBJ2-3	TGCAGCGTCGGCCCGGAGGCTAGCGGCACAGATACGCAGTATTTT	CSVGPEASGTDTQYF
NA	NA	TRBV5-1	TRBJ2-3	TGCGCCAGCAGCTTGGCGCAGGGTTGGACAGATACGCAGTATTTT	CASSLAQGWTDTQYF
once	NA	TRBV20-1	TRBJ1-2	TGCAGTGCTTACAGGGATGGCTACACCTTC	CSAYRDGYTF
NA	NA	TRBV14	TRBJ2-2	TGTGCCAGCAGCCAAGATCTCGCAGCGAACACCGGGGAGCTGTTTTTT	CASSQDLAANTGELFF
NA	TRBD2	TRBV7-9	TRBJ2-3	TGTGCCAGCAGCTTATCAGCGGGAGCAGATACGCAGTATTTT	CASSLSAGADTQYF
NA	TRBD2	TRBV4-1	TRBJ2-2	TGCGCCAGCAGCCAACTAGCGGCCGGGGAGCTGTTTTTT	CASSQLAAGELFF
NA	TRBD1	TRBV29-1	TRBJ1-1	TGCAGCGGGAACAGGGGGGGCACTGAAGCTTTCTTT	CSGNRGGTEAFF
NA	NA	TRBV7-9	TRBJ1-4	TGTGCCAGCAGCACAGGGTTTGATGAAAAACTGTTTTTT	CASSTGFDEKLFF
few	NA	TRBV7-4	TRBJ2-7	TGTGCCAGCAGCCTCCGACCACAGGACAGCTTTTCCTACGAGCAGTACTTC	CASSLRPQDSFSYEQYF
NA	TRBD2	TRBV6-1	TRBJ2-2	TGTGCCAGCAAACAAGCGGGAGACACCGGGGAGCTGTTTTTT	CASKQAGDTGELFF
few	NA	TRBV7-9	TRBJ2-7	TGTGCCAGCAGTTCGCCGGGCGATACCTACGAGCAGTACTTC	CASSSPGDTYEQYF
NA	TRBD2	TRBV5-1	TRBJ2-7	TGCGCCAGCAGCTCCACTAGCGGGAGAGGGTACGAGCAGTACTTC	CASSSTSGRGYEQYF
NA	NA	TRBV9	TRBJ2-5	TGTGCCAGCAGTCCTAGAGGCGACGGAATAGAAGAGACCCAGTACTTC	CASSPRGDGIEETQYF
NA	NA	TRBV30	TRBJ2-7	TGTGCCTGGAGTGTCCCCCCGACAGGCTCCTACGAGCAGTACTTC	CAWSVPPTGSYEQYF